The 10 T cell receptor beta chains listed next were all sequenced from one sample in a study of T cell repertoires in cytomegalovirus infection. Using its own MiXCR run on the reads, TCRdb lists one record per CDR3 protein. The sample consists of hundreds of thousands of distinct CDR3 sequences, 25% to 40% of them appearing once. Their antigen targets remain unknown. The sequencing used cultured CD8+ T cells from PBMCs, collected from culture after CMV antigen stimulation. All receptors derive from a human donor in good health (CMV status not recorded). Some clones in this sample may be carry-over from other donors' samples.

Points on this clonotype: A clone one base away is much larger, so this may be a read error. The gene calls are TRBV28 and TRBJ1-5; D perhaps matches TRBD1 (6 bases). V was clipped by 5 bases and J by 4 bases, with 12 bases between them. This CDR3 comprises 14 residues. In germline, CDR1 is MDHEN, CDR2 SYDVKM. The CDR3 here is CASSTPQGNQPQHF. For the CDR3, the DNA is TGTGCCAGCAGTACCCCACAGGGTAATCAGCCCCAGCATTTT.

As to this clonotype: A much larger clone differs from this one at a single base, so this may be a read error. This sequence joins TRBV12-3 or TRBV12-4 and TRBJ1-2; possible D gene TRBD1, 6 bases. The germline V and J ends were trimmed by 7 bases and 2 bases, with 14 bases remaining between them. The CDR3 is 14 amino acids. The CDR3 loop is CASILTGSNYGYTF. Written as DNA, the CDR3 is TGTGCCAGCATCCTCACAGGGTCGAACTATGGCTACACCTTC.

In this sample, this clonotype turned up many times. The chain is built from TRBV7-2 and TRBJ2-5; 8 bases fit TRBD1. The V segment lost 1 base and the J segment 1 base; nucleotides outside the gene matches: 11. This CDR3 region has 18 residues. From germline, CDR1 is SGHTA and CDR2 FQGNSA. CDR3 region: CASSLVGNRGSLQETQYF. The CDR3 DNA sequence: TGTGCCAGCAGCTTAGTAGGGAACAGGGGGAGCCTCCAAGAGACCCAGTACTTC.

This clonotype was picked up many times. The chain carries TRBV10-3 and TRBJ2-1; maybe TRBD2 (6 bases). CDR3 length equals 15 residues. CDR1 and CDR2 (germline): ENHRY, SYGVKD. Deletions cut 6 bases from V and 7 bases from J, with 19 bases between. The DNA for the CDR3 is TGTGCCATCAGAGGGGTGGAGGGGCTAGGAAATGAGCAGTTCTTC. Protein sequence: CAIRGVEGLGNEQFF.

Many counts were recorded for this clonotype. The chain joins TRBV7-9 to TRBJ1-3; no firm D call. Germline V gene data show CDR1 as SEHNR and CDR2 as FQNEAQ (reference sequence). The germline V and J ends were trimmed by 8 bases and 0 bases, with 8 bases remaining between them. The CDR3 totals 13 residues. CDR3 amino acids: CASPESSGNTIYF. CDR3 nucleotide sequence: TGTGCCAGCCCAGAAAGCTCTGGAAACACCATATATTTT.

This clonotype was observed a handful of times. Written as DNA, the CDR3 is TGTGCCATCAGTGACCCTGGGACAGGTGGCGAGCAGTACGTC. This translates into CAISDPGTGGEQYV. J is TRBJ2-7 and V is TRBV10-3, with 8 bases fitting TRBD1. CDR1 and CDR2 from the germline V gene are ENHRY and SYGVKD. V dropped 3 bases and J dropped 6; count of bases not matched to a gene: 7. This CDR3 is 14 amino acids long.

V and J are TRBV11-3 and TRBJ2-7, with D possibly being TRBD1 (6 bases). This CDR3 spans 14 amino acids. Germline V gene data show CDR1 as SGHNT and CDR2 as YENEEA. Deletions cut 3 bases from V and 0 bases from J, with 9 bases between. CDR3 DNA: TGTGCCAGCAGCTTGGGACACGACTCCTACGAGCAGTACTTC. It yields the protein CASSLGHDSYEQYF. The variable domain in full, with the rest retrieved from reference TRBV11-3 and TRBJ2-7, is EAGVVQSPRYKIIEKKQPVAFWCNPISGHNTLYWYLQNLGQGPELLIRYENEEAVDDSQLPKDRFSAERLKGVDSTLKIQPAELGDSAVYLCASSLGHDSYEQYFGPGTRLTVT.

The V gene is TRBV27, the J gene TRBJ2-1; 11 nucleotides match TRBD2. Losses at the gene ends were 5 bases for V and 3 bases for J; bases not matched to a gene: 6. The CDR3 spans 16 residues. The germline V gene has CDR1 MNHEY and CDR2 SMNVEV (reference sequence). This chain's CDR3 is CASSPTGLAVYNEQFF. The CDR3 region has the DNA TGTGCCAGCAGTCCCACGGGACTAGCGGTCTACAATGAGCAGTTCTTC.

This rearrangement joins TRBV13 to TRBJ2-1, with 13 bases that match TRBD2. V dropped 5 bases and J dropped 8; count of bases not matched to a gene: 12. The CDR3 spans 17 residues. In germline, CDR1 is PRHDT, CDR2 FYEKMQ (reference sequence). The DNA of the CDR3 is TGTGCCAGCAGCCTGGGACTAGCGGGGACGAGTACCTATGAGCAGTTCTTC. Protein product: CASSLGLAGTSTYEQFF.

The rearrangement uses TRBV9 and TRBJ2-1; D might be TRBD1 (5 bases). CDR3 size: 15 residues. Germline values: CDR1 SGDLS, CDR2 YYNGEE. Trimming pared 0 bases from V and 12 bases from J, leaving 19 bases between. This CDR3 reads CASSVGSSSATGQFF. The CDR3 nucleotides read TGTGCCAGCAGCGTAGGAAGTTCAAGCGCCACAGGGCAGTTCTTC.